This T cell receptor (beta chain) was profiled in a study of blood T cells in healthy people across ages. Regarding the study as a whole: TCR beta diversity was tightly associated with the proportion of naive T cells.

Concerning this clonotype: Its antigen is still unknown.

A second 7 to 11 cycle PCR used barcoded and J-beta primers. TCRdb processed the 5' RACE reads anew with MiXCR; each CDR3 protein has one entry. This table holds about 640,000 distinct CDR3 sequences, about 53% found once. The CDR3 sequence is 14 residues long. Germline V gene data show CDR1 as SGHRS and CDR2 as YFSETQ. Trimming cost V 4 bases and J 8 bases, with 18 bases left between them. This sequence was found in a man in his sixties in good health. Sequencing was done on a sample of blood. The J gene is TRBJ1-2, the V gene TRBV5-1; a possible D gene is TRBD1 (5 bases). CDR3 region: CASSVGGTVDGYTF. Here the CDR3 DNA reads TGCGCCAGCAGCGTGGGAGGGACGGTTGACGGCTACACCTTC.